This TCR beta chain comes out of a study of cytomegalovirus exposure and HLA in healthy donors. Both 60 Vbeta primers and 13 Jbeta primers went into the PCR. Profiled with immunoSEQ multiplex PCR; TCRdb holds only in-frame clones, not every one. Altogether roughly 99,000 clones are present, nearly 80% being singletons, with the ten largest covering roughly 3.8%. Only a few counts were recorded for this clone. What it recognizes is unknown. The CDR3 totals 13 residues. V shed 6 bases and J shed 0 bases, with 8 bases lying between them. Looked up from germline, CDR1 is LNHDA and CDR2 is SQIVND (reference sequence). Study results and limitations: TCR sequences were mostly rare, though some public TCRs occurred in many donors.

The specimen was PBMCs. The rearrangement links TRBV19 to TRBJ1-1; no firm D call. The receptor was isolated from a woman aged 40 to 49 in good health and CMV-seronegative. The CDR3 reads CASSQQLNTEAFF. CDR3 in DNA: TGTGCCAGTAGCCAACAGTTGAACACTGAAGCTTTCTTT.